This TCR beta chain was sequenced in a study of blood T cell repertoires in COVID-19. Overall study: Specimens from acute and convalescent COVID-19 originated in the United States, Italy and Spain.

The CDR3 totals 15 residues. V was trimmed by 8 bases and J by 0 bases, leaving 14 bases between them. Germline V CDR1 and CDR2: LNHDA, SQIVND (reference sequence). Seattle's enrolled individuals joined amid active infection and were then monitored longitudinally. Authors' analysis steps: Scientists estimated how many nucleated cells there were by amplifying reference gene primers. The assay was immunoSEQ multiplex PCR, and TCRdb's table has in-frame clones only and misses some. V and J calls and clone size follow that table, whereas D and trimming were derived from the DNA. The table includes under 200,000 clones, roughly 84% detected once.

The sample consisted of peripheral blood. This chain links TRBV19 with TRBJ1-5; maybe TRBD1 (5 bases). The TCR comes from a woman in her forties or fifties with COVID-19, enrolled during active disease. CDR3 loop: CASSGLSYSNQPQHF. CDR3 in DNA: TGTGCCAGTTCAGGGCTGAGTTATAGCAATCAGCCCCAGCATTTT. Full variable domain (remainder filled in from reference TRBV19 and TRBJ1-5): DGGITQSPKYLFRKEGQNVTLSCEQNLNHDAMYWYRQDPGQGLRLIYYSQIVNDFQKGDIAEGYSVSREKKESFPLTVTSAQKNPTAFYLCASSGLSYSNQPQHFGDGTRLSIL.